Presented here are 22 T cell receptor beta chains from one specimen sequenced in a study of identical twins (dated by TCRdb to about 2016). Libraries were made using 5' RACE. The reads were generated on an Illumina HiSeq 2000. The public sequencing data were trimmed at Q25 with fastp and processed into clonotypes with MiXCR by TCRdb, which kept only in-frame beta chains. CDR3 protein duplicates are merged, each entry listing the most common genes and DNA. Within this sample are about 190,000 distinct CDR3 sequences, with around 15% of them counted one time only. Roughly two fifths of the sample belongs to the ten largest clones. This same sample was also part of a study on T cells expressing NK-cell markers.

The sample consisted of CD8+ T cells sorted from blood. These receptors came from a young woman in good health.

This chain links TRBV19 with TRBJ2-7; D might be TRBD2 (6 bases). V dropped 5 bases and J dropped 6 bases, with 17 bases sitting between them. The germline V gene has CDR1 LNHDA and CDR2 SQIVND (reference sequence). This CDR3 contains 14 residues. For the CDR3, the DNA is TGTGCCAGTAGTCCTCCAACGGAGGGAAGCGAGCAGTACTTC. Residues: CASSPPTEGSEQYF.

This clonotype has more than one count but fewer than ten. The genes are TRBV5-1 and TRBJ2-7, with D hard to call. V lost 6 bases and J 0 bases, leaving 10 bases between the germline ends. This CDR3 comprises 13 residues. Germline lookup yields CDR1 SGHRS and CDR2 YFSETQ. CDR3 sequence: CASTAESSYEQYF. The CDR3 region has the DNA TGCGCCAGCACGGCGGAGAGCTCCTACGAGCAGTACTTC.

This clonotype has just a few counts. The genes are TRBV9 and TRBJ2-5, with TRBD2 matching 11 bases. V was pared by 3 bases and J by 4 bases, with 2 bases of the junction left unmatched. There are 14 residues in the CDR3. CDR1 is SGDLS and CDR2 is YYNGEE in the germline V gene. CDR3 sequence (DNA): TGTGCCAGCAGCGCTAGCGGGAGGTTAGAGACCCAGTACTTC. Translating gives CASSASGRLETQYF.

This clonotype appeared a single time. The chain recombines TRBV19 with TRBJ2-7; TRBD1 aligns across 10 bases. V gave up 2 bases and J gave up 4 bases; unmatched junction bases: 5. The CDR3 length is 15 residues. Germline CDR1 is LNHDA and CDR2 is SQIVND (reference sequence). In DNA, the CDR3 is TGTGCCAGTAGTATAAGGGACAGGGGACCATACGAGCAGTACTTC. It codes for CASSIRDRGPYEQYF.

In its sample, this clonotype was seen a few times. In DNA, the CDR3 is TGTGCCAGCAGCCCCCCAGGGGGAGGATTAGGAGGCTACACCTTC. Its translation: CASSPPGGGLGGYTF. V usage is TRBV13 and J usage is TRBJ1-2; 7 bases are shared with TRBD1. Germline trimming cut 5 bases from V and 8 bases from J; bases unmatched to any gene: 14. Per the germline V gene, CDR1 is PRHDT and CDR2 is FYEKMQ (reference sequence). This CDR3 is built from 15 residues.

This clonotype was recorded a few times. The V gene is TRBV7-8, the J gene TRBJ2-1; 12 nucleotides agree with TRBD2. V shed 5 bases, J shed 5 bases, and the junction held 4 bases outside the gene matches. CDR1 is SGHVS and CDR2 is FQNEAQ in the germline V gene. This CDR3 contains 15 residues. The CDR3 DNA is TGTGCCAGCAGCGCAGGACTAGCGGGAAACAATGAGCAGTTCTTC. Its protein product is CASSAGLAGNNEQFF.

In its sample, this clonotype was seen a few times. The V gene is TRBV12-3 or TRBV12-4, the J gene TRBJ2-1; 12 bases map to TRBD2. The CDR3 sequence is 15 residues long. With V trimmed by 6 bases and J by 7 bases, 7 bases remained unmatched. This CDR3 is CASRMGLAGDNEQFF. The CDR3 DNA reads TGTGCCAGCAGAATGGGACTAGCGGGTGATAATGAGCAGTTCTTC.

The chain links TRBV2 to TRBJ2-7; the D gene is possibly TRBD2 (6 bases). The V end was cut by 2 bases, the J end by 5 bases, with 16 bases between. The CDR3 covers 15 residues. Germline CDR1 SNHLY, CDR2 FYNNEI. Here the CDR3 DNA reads TGTGCCAGCAGTGAATTAGTCGGGCCGGGGGACGAGCAGTACTTC. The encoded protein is CASSELVGPGDEQYF. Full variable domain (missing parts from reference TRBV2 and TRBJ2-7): EPEVTQTPSHQVTQMGQEVILRCVPISNHLYFYWYRQILGQKVEFLVSFYNNEISEKSEIFDDQFSVERPDGSNFTLKIRSTKLEDSAMYFCASSELVGPGDEQYFGPGTRLTVT.

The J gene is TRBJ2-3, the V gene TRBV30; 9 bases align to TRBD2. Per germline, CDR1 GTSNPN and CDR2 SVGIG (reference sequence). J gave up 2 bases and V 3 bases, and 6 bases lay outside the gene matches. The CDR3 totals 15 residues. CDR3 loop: CAWSGLAGSTDTQYF. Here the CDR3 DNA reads TGTGCCTGGAGCGGGCTAGCGGGGTCCACAGATACGCAGTATTTT.

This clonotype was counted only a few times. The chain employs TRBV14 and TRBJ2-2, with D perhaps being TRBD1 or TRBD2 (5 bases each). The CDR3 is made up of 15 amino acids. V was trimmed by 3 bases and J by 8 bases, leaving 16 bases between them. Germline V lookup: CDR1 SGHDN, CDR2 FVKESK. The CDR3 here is CASSHRDLLRGELFF. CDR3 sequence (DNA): TGTGCCAGCAGCCATAGGGACCTCCTACGAGGGGAGCTGTTTTTT.

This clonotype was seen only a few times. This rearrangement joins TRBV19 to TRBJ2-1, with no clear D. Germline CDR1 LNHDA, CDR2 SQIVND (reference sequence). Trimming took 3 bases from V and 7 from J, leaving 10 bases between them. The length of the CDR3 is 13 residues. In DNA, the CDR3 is TGTGCCAGTAGTATCAGATCCCAAAATGAGCAGTTCTTC. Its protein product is CASSIRSQNEQFF.

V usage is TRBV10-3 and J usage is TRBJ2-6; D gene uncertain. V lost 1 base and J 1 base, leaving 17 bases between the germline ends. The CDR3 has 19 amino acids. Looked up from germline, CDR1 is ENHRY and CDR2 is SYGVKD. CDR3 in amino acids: CAISEWAVRAQSGANVLTF. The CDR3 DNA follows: TGTGCCATCAGTGAGTGGGCGGTAAGGGCCCAATCTGGGGCCAACGTCCTGACTTTC.

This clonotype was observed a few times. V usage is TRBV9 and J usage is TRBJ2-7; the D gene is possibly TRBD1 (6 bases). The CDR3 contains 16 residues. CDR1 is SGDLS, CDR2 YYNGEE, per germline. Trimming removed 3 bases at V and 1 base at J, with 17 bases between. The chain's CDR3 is CASSGRDTGNSYEQYF. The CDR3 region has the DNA TGTGCCAGCAGCGGACGGGACACAGGGAATTCCTACGAGCAGTACTTC.

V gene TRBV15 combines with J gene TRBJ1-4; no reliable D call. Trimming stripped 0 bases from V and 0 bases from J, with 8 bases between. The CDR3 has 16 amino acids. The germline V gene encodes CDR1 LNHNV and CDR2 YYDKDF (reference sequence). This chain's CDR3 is CATSRDGEATNEKLFF. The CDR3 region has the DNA TGTGCCACCAGCAGAGATGGAGAGGCAACTAATGAAAAACTGTTTTTT.

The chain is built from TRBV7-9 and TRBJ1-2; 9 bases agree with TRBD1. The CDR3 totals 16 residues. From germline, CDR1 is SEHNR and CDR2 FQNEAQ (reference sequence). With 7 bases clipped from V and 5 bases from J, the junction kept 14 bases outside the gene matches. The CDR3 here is CASIGIATGTGYGYTF. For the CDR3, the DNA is TGTGCCAGCATCGGGATTGCCACAGGGACAGGGTATGGCTACACCTTC. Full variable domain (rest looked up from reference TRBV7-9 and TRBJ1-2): DTGVSQNPRHKITKRGQNVTFRCDPISEHNRLYWYRQTLGQGPEFLTYFQNEAQLEKSRLLSDRFSAERPKGSFSTLEIQRTEQGDSAMYLCASIGIATGTGYGYTFGSGTRLTVV.

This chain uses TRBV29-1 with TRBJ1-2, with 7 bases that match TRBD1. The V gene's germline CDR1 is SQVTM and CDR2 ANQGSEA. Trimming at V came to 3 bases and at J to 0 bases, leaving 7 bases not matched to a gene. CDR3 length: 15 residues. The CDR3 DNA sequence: TGCAGCGTTGAGAGGGACAGCCTAGCTAACTATGGCTACACCTTC. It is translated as CSVERDSLANYGYTF.

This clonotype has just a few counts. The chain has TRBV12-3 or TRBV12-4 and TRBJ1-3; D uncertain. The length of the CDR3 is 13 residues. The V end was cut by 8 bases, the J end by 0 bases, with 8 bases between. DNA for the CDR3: TGTGCCAGCTCGTCTCTCTCTGGAAACACCATATATTTT. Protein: CASSSLSGNTIYF.

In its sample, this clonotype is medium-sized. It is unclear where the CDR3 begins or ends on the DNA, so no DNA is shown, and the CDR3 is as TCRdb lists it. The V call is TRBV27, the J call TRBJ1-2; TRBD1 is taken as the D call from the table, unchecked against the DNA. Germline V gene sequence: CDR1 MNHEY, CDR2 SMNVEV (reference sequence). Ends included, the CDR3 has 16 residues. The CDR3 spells CASSPLRARGTYGYTF.

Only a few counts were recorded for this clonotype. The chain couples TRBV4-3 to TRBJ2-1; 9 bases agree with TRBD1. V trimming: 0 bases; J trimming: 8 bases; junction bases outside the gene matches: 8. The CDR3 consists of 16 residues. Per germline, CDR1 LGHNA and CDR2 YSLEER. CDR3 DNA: TGCGCCAGCAGCCAAGAAACAGGGGGCGCAATCTATGAGCAGTTCTTC. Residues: CASSQETGGAIYEQFF.

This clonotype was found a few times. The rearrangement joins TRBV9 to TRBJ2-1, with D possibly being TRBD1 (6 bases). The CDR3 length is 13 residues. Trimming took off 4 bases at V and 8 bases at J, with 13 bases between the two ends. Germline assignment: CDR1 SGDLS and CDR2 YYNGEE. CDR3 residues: CASSRGGDYEQFF. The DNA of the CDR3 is TGTGCCAGCAGCCGAGGGGGAGATTATGAGCAGTTCTTC.

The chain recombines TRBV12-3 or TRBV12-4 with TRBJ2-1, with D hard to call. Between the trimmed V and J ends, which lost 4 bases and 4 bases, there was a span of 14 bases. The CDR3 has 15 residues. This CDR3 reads CASSSNQWNYNEQFF. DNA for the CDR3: TGTGCCAGCAGTTCAAACCAATGGAATTACAATGAGCAGTTCTTC.

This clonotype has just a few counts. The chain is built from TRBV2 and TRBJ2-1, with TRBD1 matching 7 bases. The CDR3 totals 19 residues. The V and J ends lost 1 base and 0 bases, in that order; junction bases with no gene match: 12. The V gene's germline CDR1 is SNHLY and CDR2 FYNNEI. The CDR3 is CASSEEGLTGVVSYNEQFF. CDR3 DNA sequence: TGTGCCAGCAGTGAAGAGGGGTTAACAGGGGTAGTCTCCTACAATGAGCAGTTCTTC. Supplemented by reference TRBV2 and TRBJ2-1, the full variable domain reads EPEVTQTPSHQVTQMGQEVILRCVPISNHLYFYWYRQILGQKVEFLVSFYNNEISEKSEIFDDQFSVERPDGSNFTLKIRSTKLEDSAMYFCASSEEGLTGVVSYNEQFFGPGTRLTVL.